Following are 23 T cell receptor beta chains from one sample sequenced in a study of T cells after yellow fever vaccination. TCRdb re-analysed the 5' RACE reads in MiXCR, keeping a single row per CDR3 protein. This sample carries about 220,000 distinct CDR3 sequences, 3% to 3.5% of them seen once, and the ten largest clones take under 3.5%. Specimen: CD4+ T cells sorted from PBMCs, collected 10 days after the yellow fever booster vaccination. The origin of the receptors is a man younger than 30 who received the YFV17D yellow fever vaccine.

This clonotype was counted many times. This rearrangement joins TRBV7-8 to TRBJ2-2; 10 bases agree with TRBD1. The CDR3 has 18 amino acids. V gave up 5 bases and J gave up 5 bases; unmatched junction bases: 14. Germline CDR1 SGHVS, CDR2 FQNEAQ. The CDR3 loop reads CASSRDDRGLRRTGELFF. In DNA, the CDR3 is TGTGCCAGCAGCAGAGACGACAGGGGGCTAAGACGGACCGGGGAGCTGTTTTTT.

V is TRBV12-3 or TRBV12-4 and J is TRBJ2-7, with a possible D match to TRBD1 (5 bases). The CDR3 has 13 amino acids. V lost 7 bases and J lost 0, with 10 bases in between. The CDR3 DNA is TGTGCCAGCACCGGTAGGGGCTCCTACGAGCAGTACTTC. Amino acid sequence: CASTGRGSYEQYF.

This clonotype was counted at least ten times. The rearrangement joins TRBV7-3 to TRBJ2-5, with 13 bases lining up with TRBD2. Trimming at V came to 5 bases and at J to 4 bases, leaving 4 bases not matched to a gene. Germline CDR1 reads SGHTA; CDR2 reads FQGTGA. The CDR3 covers 15 residues. In DNA, the CDR3 is TGTGCCAGCAGCAAGACTAGCGGGGGGTCAGAGACCCAGTACTTC. It yields the protein CASSKTSGGSETQYF.

This clonotype was counted ten times or more. The J gene is TRBJ2-5, the V gene TRBV29-1; 9 bases agree with TRBD1. The germline CDR1 and CDR2 sequences are SQVTM and ANQGSEA. The CDR3 loop spans 14 amino acids. With V trimmed by 5 bases and J by 5 bases, 9 bases remained unmatched. The CDR3 loop reads CSVSRTGVGETQYF. Written as DNA, the CDR3 is TGCAGCGTTTCCAGGACAGGGGTAGGGGAGACCCAGTACTTC.

This clonotype was detected many times. This chain connects TRBV11-2 to TRBJ1-1; TRBD1 is a possible D gene (6 bases). The V end lost 0 bases, the J end lost 13 bases, and 15 bases lay between the germline ends. The CDR3 spans 13 residues. Per germline, CDR1 SGHAT and CDR2 FQNNGV. DNA of the CDR3: TGTGCCAGCAGCTTAGAGGGCTCAGGGGTTTGTTTCTTT. Its protein product is CASSLEGSGVCFF.

This clonotype was observed many times. This chain joins TRBV27 and TRBJ2-7; TRBD1 is a possible D gene (7 bases). This CDR3 is built from 13 residues. V lost 11 bases and J lost 4, with 18 bases in between. The germline V gene encodes CDR1 MNHEY and CDR2 SMNVEV (reference sequence). The CDR3 protein is CAAAPRGAYEQYF. The CDR3 nucleotides read TGTGCCGCCGCGCCCAGGGGGGCGTACGAGCAGTACTTC.

J is TRBJ1-2 and V is TRBV7-3; 9 nucleotides match TRBD1. The CDR3 contains 16 residues. J gave up 8 bases and V 5 bases, and 15 bases lay outside the gene matches. Germline loops: CDR1 SGHTA, CDR2 FQGTGA. The CDR3 sequence: CASSPEQGALVGGYTF. CDR3 nucleotide sequence: TGTGCCAGCAGCCCGGAACAGGGGGCTCTCGTGGGGGGCTACACCTTC.

The chain recombines TRBV6-5 with TRBJ1-5; D gene ambiguous. CDR3 length equals 14 residues. Germline V gives CDR1 MNHEY, CDR2 SVGAGI. V was clipped by 6 bases and J by 5 bases, with 14 bases between them. The CDR3 bases are TGTGCCAGCAGCCCGGGATGGACCGATCAGCCCCAGCATTTT. This translates into CASSPGWTDQPQHF.

This clonotype occurred a few times. J is TRBJ1-2 and V is TRBV10-3; D remains unclear. The CDR3 runs to 14 residues. V was pared by 2 bases and J by 8 bases, with 15 bases between. CDR1 and CDR2 (germline): ENHRY, SYGVKD. The CDR3 loop is CAISETVHERGYTF. CDR3 coding DNA: TGTGCCATCAGTGAGACGGTCCATGAAAGGGGCTACACCTTC.

This clonotype was counted only a few times. The V and J genes are TRBV6-1 and TRBJ1-6; TRBD1 might be the D (5 bases). Germline-derived CDR1 and CDR2 are MNHNS and SASEGT. CDR3 length: 11 amino acids. V was trimmed by 6 bases and J by 9 bases, leaving 6 bases between them. This chain's CDR3 is CASRQGSPLHF. CDR3 sequence (DNA): TGTGCCAGCAGGCAGGGTTCACCCCTCCACTTT.

The rearrangement joins TRBV2 to TRBJ2-6; 7 bases are a match to TRBD2. The CDR3 loop spans 17 amino acids. Per the germline V gene, CDR1 is SNHLY and CDR2 is FYNNEI. With V trimmed by 6 bases and J by 0 bases, 8 bases remained unmatched. The CDR3 region has the DNA TGTGCCAGCAGCACTAGCGCCCACGTCTCTGGGGCCAACGTCCTGACTTTC. This gives the protein CASSTSAHVSGANVLTF. Filled out from reference TRBV2 and TRBJ2-6, the complete variable domain reads EPEVTQTPSHQVTQMGQEVILRCVPISNHLYFYWYRQILGQKVEFLVSFYNNEISEKSEIFDDQFSVERPDGSNFTLKIRSTKLEDSAMYFCASSTSAHVSGANVLTFGAGSRLTVL.

This clonotype was picked up many times. The J gene is TRBJ2-5, the V gene TRBV7-2; D call uncertain. The germline V gene encodes CDR1 SGHTA and CDR2 FQGNSA. V was cut by 5 bases and J by 1 base, with 5 bases left in between. The CDR3 runs to 12 residues. The CDR3 is CASSPFQETQYF. The CDR3 DNA is TGTGCCAGCAGCCCCTTCCAAGAGACCCAGTACTTC.

This clonotype was seen a handful of times. The CDR3 DNA reads TGTGCCAGCAGGTCCGGGACAGGTCCATTACCGTTTAGGGACTATGGCTACACCTTC. Translated, it gives CASRSGTGPLPFRDYGYTF. The rearrangement uses TRBV6-5 and TRBJ1-2; 8 bases are a match to TRBD1. With V trimmed by 6 bases and J by 3 bases, 21 bases remained unmatched. Germline V lookup: CDR1 MNHEY, CDR2 SVGAGI. This CDR3 spans 19 amino acids.

This clonotype has only a few counts. The chain couples TRBV4-3 to TRBJ2-1; TRBD1 might be the D (5 bases). The CDR3 sequence is 15 residues long. Trimming cost V 0 bases and J 7 bases, with 13 bases left between them. The germline V gene encodes CDR1 LGHNA and CDR2 YSLEER. The DNA for the CDR3 is TGCGCCAGCAGCCAAGAAGATAGGGGTTGGAATGAGCAGTTCTTC. This codes for CASSQEDRGWNEQFF.

A remark on this clonotype: This may arise from a read error, as a much more abundant clone is one base away. This chain connects TRBV7-3 to TRBJ2-1, with D possibly being TRBD2 (7 bases). The CDR3 consists of 14 residues. The germline V gene has CDR1 SGHTA and CDR2 FQGTGA. The CDR3 region is CSSSPVGGAGEQFF. The DNA of the CDR3 is TGTTCCAGCAGCCCCGTGGGGGGGGCAGGCGAGCAGTTCTTC.

The table lists this clonotype with many counts. The genes are TRBV10-3 and TRBJ2-7; D unclear. V was shortened by 11 bases and J by 2 bases, with 19 bases between the two germline ends. This CDR3 is 14 amino acids long. The germline CDR1 and CDR2 sequences are ENHRY and SYGVKD. The CDR3 is CAARSQVGPYEQYF. The CDR3 DNA sequence: TGTGCCGCACGATCCCAAGTGGGTCCCTACGAGCAGTACTTC.

This clonotype was found a few times. V and J are TRBV7-2 and TRBJ2-1; no reliable D call. The CDR3 sequence is 11 residues long. Germline assignment: CDR1 SGHTA and CDR2 FQGNSA. Trimming shortened V by 8 bases and J by 9 bases, and 11 bases separated the two germline ends. This CDR3 reads CASRLWGEQFF. The CDR3 nucleotides are TGTGCCAGCCGCCTTTGGGGTGAGCAGTTCTTC.

This chain joins TRBV5-1 and TRBJ2-5; possible D gene TRBD1, 5 bases. Germline CDR1 and CDR2: SGHRS and YFSETQ. The CDR3 covers 13 residues. The V end was cut by 4 bases, the J end by 3 bases, with 10 bases between. The CDR3 spells CASSRQSEETQYF. The CDR3 DNA reads as TGCGCCAGCAGCCGACAGAGCGAAGAGACCCAGTACTTC.

This clonotype showed up many times. The chain recombines TRBV4-1 with TRBJ1-2; D not certain. Germline assignment: CDR1 MGHRA and CDR2 YSYEKL. Deletions cut 1 base from V and 4 bases from J, with 7 bases between. The CDR3 is 13 amino acids. CDR3 in amino acids: CASSQVPGYGYTF. As DNA, the CDR3 is TGCGCCAGCAGCCAAGTACCGGGCTATGGCTACACCTTC.

The chain is built from TRBV18 and TRBJ2-1; 10 nucleotides match TRBD1. Looked up from germline, CDR1 is KGHSH and CDR2 is LQKENI. CDR3 length equals 16 residues. Unmatched junction bases numbered 7, after V lost 3 bases and J lost 5 bases. As DNA, the CDR3 is TGTGCCAGCTCACCTCCTTCCGGGACAGGGGACAATGAGCAGTTCTTC. Amino acids: CASSPPSGTGDNEQFF. Using reference TRBV18 and TRBJ2-1 for the parts outside the CDR3, the full variable domain is NAGVMQNPRHLVRRRGQEARLRCSPMKGHSHVYWYRQLPEEGLKFMVYLQKENIIDESGMPKERFSAEFPKEGPSILRIQQVVRGDSAAYFCASSPPSGTGDNEQFFGPGTRLTVL.

The table lists this clonotype with many counts. V and J are TRBV24-1 and TRBJ2-1; TRBD2 is a possible D gene (7 bases). The CDR3 covers 14 residues. Germline CDR1 reads KGHDR; CDR2 reads SFDVKD. V was trimmed by 6 bases and J by 7 bases, leaving 15 bases between them. DNA of the CDR3: TGTGCCACCAGTAGTGGGGGGGCAAGGAATGAGCAGTTCTTC. As protein: CATSSGGARNEQFF.

This chain uses TRBV20-1 with TRBJ2-2; 12 bases are a match to TRBD2. Germline V lookup: CDR1 DFQATT, CDR2 SNEGSKA (reference sequence). This CDR3 has 17 amino acids. Germline trimming cut 2 bases from V and 2 bases from J; bases unmatched to any gene: 6. The CDR3 DNA reads as TGCAGTGCTAGACTAGGACTAGCGGGGCCAAACACCGGGGAGCTGTTTTTT. It encodes CSARLGLAGPNTGELFF.

This clonotype has just a few counts. The chain employs TRBV6-1 and TRBJ2-3; 10 bases align to TRBD1. Germline CDR1 and CDR2: MNHNS and SASEGT. V was pared by 8 bases and J by 3 bases, with 8 bases of the junction left unmatched. This CDR3 spans 15 amino acids. CDR3 loop: CASGPGQGDTDTQYF. CDR3 DNA: TGTGCCAGCGGACCCGGACAGGGGGATACAGATACGCAGTATTTT.